The T cell receptor (beta chain) described here comes from a study of cytomegalovirus exposure and HLA in healthy donors. Study-level results: A later analysis reportedly found fewer N-insertions in an Asian-associated ancestry cluster than the roughly 670-donor mean. A later analysis showed HLA-associated TCR beta chains outstripping equally common others in clonal expansion. Presence/absence analyses assumed roughly uniform sequencing depth across donors.

In regard to this clone: Its cognate antigen is unknown.

The CDR3 contains 14 residues. The germline V and J ends were trimmed by 5 bases and 2 bases, with 12 bases remaining between them. Germline assignment: CDR1 SEHNR and CDR2 FQNEAQ (reference sequence). 60 Vbeta and 13 Jbeta primers were used in PCR. Clones were sequenced by immunoSEQ multiplex PCR, and TCRdb holds only the in-frame ones, with some missing. Among roughly 200,000 clones, 65% to 80% were seen once, and the ten largest hold 4.4%. The J gene is TRBJ1-2, the V gene TRBV7-9; D remains ambiguous. Input material: PBMCs. The TCR sequence derives from a woman aged 25 to 39 in good health and CMV-seropositive. The DNA for the CDR3 is TGTGCCAGCAGCCCTAACGCGGTGAACTATGGCTACACCTTC. This gives the protein CASSPNAVNYGYTF.